These 21 T cell receptor beta chains originate from one sample sequenced in a study of T-cell reconstitution after alpha-beta-depleted transplantation in children. For TCRbeta, the library was prepared with unique molecular identifiers. TCRdb re-analysed the PCR reads in MiXCR, keeping a single row per CDR3 protein. The repertoire holds more than 300,000 distinct CDR3 sequences, with about 17% as singletons. This specimen consisted of PBMCs, mostly from graft donor cells, obtained 360 days after TCRalphabeta/CD19-depleted stem cell transplant. The receptors shown here come from a male patient aged 2 to 10 who had a stem cell transplant for acute lymphoblastic leukemia, so the T cells may come from the graft donor.

This chain's CDR3 is CASSFGASYSSYNEQFF. The CDR3 bases are TGTGCCAGCAGCTTTGGGGCTAGCTATAGCTCCTACAATGAGCAGTTCTTC. The rearrangement joins TRBV13 to TRBJ2-1; D may correspond to TRBD1 or TRBD2 (5 bases each). The CDR3 loop spans 17 amino acids. Germline CDR1 PRHDT, CDR2 FYEKMQ (reference sequence). Trimming cost V 3 bases and J 0 bases, with 15 bases left between them.

The chain carries TRBV5-1 and TRBJ2-5; D not certain. CDR1 and CDR2 (germline): SGHRS, YFSETQ. The CDR3 consists of 14 residues. V was trimmed by 0 bases and J by 2 bases, leaving 8 bases between them. CDR3 sequence reads: CASSLGGQQETQYF. Written as DNA, the CDR3 is TGCGCCAGCAGCTTGGGTGGCCAGCAAGAGACCCAGTACTTC. Looking up the rest from reference TRBV5-1 and TRBJ2-5 gives the full variable domain: KAGVTQTPRYLIKTRGQQVTLSCSPISGHRSVSWYQQTPGQGLQFLFEYFSETQRNKGNFPGRFSGRQFSNSRSEMNVSTLELGDSALYLCASSLGGQQETQYFGPGTRLLVL.

This chain joins TRBV28 and TRBJ2-1; TRBD1 matches 7 bases. The germline gives CDR1 MDHEN, CDR2 SYDVKM. This CDR3 spans 14 amino acids. V shed 6 bases and J 7 bases; nucleotides not matched to a gene: 9. The CDR3 here is CASRRQGARNEQFF. CDR3 DNA sequence: TGTGCCAGCAGAAGACAGGGCGCGAGGAATGAGCAGTTCTTC.

The chain carries TRBV9 and TRBJ2-1; 10 nucleotides match TRBD1. Trimming took 2 bases from V and 4 from J; bases not matched to a gene: 3. Germline V gives CDR1 SGDLS, CDR2 YYNGEE. The CDR3 consists of 15 residues. CDR3 sequence reads: CASSVRDRGYNEQFF. The CDR3 DNA reads as TGTGCCAGCAGCGTCCGGGACAGGGGTTACAATGAGCAGTTCTTC.

This clonotype has a handful of counts. The chain joins TRBV7-2 to TRBJ1-1; D remains ambiguous. Germline assignment: CDR1 SGHTA and CDR2 FQGNSA. The ends were cut back, 5 bases at V and 1 base at J, with 14 bases in the middle. The CDR3 loop spans 15 amino acids. The CDR3 DNA sequence: TGTGCCAGCAGCCGAATTGGTCTGAGGAACACTGAAGCTTTCTTT. This translates into CASSRIGLRNTEAFF.

V and J are TRBV5-1 and TRBJ2-3; D is possibly TRBD2 (6 bases). Germline V CDR1 and CDR2: SGHRS, YFSETQ. Trimming left V 4 bases short and J 8 bases short, with 17 bases between. CDR3 length equals 14 residues. CDR3 residues: CASSPGTPQGTQYF. DNA for the CDR3: TGCGCCAGCAGCCCCGGGACTCCCCAGGGTACGCAGTATTTT. Complete variable domain (other parts from reference TRBV5-1 and TRBJ2-3): KAGVTQTPRYLIKTRGQQVTLSCSPISGHRSVSWYQQTPGQGLQFLFEYFSETQRNKGNFPGRFSGRQFSNSRSEMNVSTLELGDSALYLCASSPGTPQGTQYFGPGTRLTVL.

This clonotype appeared a few times. The rearrangement uses TRBV6-2 or TRBV6-3 and TRBJ2-1, with 9 bases matching TRBD2. The CDR3 covers 15 residues. With 4 bases clipped from V and 7 bases from J, the junction kept 8 bases outside the gene matches. Germline values: CDR1 MNHEY, CDR2 SVGEGT. The CDR3 bases are TGTGCCAGCAGTTGGTATAGCGGGAGAGTAAATGAGCAGTTCTTC. This translates into CASSWYSGRVNEQFF.

The chain joins TRBV7-9 to TRBJ2-2, with D perhaps TRBD2 (5 bases). V was clipped by 1 base and J by 7 bases, with 10 bases between them. CDR3 length: 14 residues. The V gene's germline CDR1 is SEHNR and CDR2 FQNEAQ (reference sequence). CDR3 DNA sequence: TGTGCCAGCAGCTTAGATCTAGACTACGGGGAGCTGTTTTTT. Protein: CASSLDLDYGELFF.

This clonotype was observed once. The V call is TRBV9, the J call TRBJ1-1, with D uncertain. The CDR3 extends over 13 amino acids. The germline V gene encodes CDR1 SGDLS and CDR2 YYNGEE. The ends were cut back, 4 bases at V and 4 bases at J, with 11 bases in the middle. The CDR3, as DNA: TGTGCCAGCAGCCCACCGGGAAGCACTGAAGCTTTCTTT. It specifies CASSPPGSTEAFF.

Ten or more counts support this clonotype. The V and J genes are TRBV28 and TRBJ1-1, with 7 nucleotides matching TRBD1. The trim removed 3 bases at V and 3 bases at J, leaving 7 bases unmatched. There are 15 residues in the CDR3. Germline V lookup: CDR1 MDHEN, CDR2 SYDVKM. DNA for the CDR3: TGTGCCAGCAGTTTGACAGGGACTATCTACACTGAAGCTTTCTTT. It translates to CASSLTGTIYTEAFF.

This clonotype was seen a handful of times. The CDR3 is CASSLTRTTDTQYF. The CDR3 DNA sequence: TGTGCCAGCAGCCTCACTAGGACCACAGATACGCAGTATTTT. V and J are TRBV3-1 and TRBJ2-3, with D perhaps matching TRBD2 (5 bases). Germline V lookup: CDR1 LGHDT, CDR2 YNNKEL (reference sequence). The ends were cut back, 4 bases at V and 2 bases at J, with 10 bases in the middle. The CDR3 loop spans 14 amino acids.

This clonotype turned up a few times. The chain combines TRBV20-1 with TRBJ2-7; TRBD2 aligns across 12 bases. With V trimmed by 6 bases and J by 6 bases, 12 bases remained unmatched. The germline V gene has CDR1 DFQATT and CDR2 SNEGSKA (reference sequence). The CDR3 sequence is 15 residues long. The CDR3 coding sequence is TGCAGTGCCAAAGCCGGACTAGCGGGAACACTCGAGCAGTACTTC. Translation gives CSAKAGLAGTLEQYF.

This clonotype appeared a few times. The V call is TRBV7-2, the J call TRBJ2-3; D remains unclear. Germline V gene lookup returns CDR1 SGHTA and CDR2 FQGNSA. CDR3 length: 15 residues. V was cut by 4 bases and J by 0 bases, with 11 bases left in between. CDR3 in amino acids: CASSYMASSTDTQYF. In nucleotides, the CDR3 is TGTGCCAGCAGCTATATGGCCTCTAGCACAGATACGCAGTATTTT.

This clonotype was observed many times. V gene TRBV29-1 combines with J gene TRBJ2-3; D is possibly TRBD2 (7 bases). Germline lookup yields CDR1 SQVTM and CDR2 ANQGSEA. The CDR3 has 15 amino acids. V dropped 3 bases and J dropped 3 bases, with 16 bases sitting between them. The CDR3 spells CSVDPGGGTTDTQYF. CDR3 coding DNA: TGCAGCGTTGACCCGGGGGGCGGGACGACAGATACGCAGTATTTT.

This clonotype showed up many times. This chain connects TRBV2 to TRBJ2-3; D is unclear. The V gene's germline CDR1 is SNHLY and CDR2 FYNNEI. This CDR3 region has 14 residues. V lost 4 bases and J lost 0, with 8 bases in between. CDR3 sequence reads: CASSGGISTDTQYF. CDR3 nucleotides: TGTGCCAGCAGTGGAGGAATCAGCACAGATACGCAGTATTTT.

CDR3 amino acids: CSVGQGAETQYF. The CDR3 DNA reads as TGCAGCGTTGGACAGGGGGCAGAGACCCAGTACTTC. The chain is built from TRBV29-1 and TRBJ2-5, with 10 bases identical to TRBD1. V shed 4 bases and J 4 bases; nucleotides not matched to a gene: 0. The CDR3 totals 12 residues. The V gene's germline CDR1 is SQVTM and CDR2 ANQGSEA.

This clonotype was seen a handful of times. The chain employs TRBV7-2 and TRBJ2-1; 9 nucleotides agree with TRBD2. CDR1 and CDR2 from the germline V gene are SGHTA and FQGNSA. V lost 8 bases, J lost 5 bases, and 13 bases stayed unmatched. This CDR3 has 16 amino acids. CDR3 nucleotides: TGTGCCAGCGCCGTTCCCGGGACTAGCAAACACAATGAGCAGTTCTTC. Protein product: CASAVPGTSKHNEQFF. The entire variable domain, with the rest obtained from reference TRBV7-2 and TRBJ2-1, is as follows: GAGVSQSPSNKVTEKGKDVELRCDPISGHTALYWYRQSLGQGLEFLIYFQGNSAPDKSGLPSDRFSAERTGGSVSTLTIQRTQQEDSAVYLCASAVPGTSKHNEQFFGPGTRLTVL.

This clonotype turned up a few times. This sequence joins TRBV19 and TRBJ1-1, with D hard to call. V was clipped by 6 bases and J by 1 base, with 15 bases between them. Germline V gene sequence: CDR1 LNHDA, CDR2 SQIVND (reference sequence). The CDR3 contains 15 residues. CDR3 sequence reads: CASSYPGGWNTEAFF. Written as DNA, the CDR3 is TGTGCCAGTAGCTATCCGGGAGGGTGGAACACTGAAGCTTTCTTT.

This clonotype was seen more than once but under ten times. The chain uses TRBV7-9 and TRBJ2-7; TRBD2 agrees at 7 bases. With V trimmed by 5 bases and J by 5 bases, 15 bases remained unmatched. The CDR3 consists of 16 residues. Germline V gene sequence: CDR1 SEHNR, CDR2 FQNEAQ (reference sequence). In DNA, the CDR3 is TGTGCCAGCAGCCCATTAATCTCCGGGACTAAGGACGAGCAGTACTTC. Residues: CASSPLISGTKDEQYF.

V and J are TRBV4-1 and TRBJ1-1; D unclear. V lost 0 bases and J 1 base, leaving 9 bases between the germline ends. Germline CDR1 is MGHRA and CDR2 is YSYEKL. The CDR3 is made up of 15 amino acids. The CDR3 coding sequence is TGCGCCAGCAGCCAAGACCCCTATTCGAACACTGAAGCTTTCTTT. It specifies CASSQDPYSNTEAFF.

Many counts were recorded for this clonotype. The V call is TRBV14, the J call TRBJ2-2; 14 bases align to TRBD2. Germline V lookup: CDR1 SGHDN, CDR2 FVKESK. The CDR3 is 17 residues long. The trim removed 0 bases at V and 5 bases at J, leaving 2 bases unmatched. This CDR3 reads CASSQETSGRATGELFF. CDR3 bases: TGTGCCAGCAGCCAAGAGACTAGCGGGAGGGCAACCGGGGAGCTGTTTTTT.